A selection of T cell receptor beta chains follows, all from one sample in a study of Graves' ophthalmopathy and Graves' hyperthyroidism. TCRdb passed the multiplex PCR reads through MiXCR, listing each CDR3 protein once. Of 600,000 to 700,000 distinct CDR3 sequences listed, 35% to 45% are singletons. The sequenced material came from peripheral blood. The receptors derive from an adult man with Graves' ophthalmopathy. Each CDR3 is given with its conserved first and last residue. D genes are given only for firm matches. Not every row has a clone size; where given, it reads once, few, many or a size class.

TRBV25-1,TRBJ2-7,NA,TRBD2,TGTGCCAGCAGGGGACTAGCGGGAGTGTGGGAGCAGTACTTC,CASRGLAGVWEQYF
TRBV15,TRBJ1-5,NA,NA,TGTGCCACCAGCTCCAGTGGTGGGGATGGAAGTCAGCCCCAGCATTTT,CATSSSGGDGSQPQHF
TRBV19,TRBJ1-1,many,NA,TGTGCCAGTAGTGAGGTGGCAGGGTCCGAAGCTTTCTTT,CASSEVAGSEAFF
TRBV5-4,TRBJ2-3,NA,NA,TGTGCCAGCAGCTTATTAGGGACAGATACGCAGTATTTT,CASSLLGTDTQYF
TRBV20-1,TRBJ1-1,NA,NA,TGCAGTGCTAGAGATCTTGGAGCCACCGGGGCTTTCTTT,CSARDLGATGAFF
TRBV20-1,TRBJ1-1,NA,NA,TGCAGTGCTAAAGACCTGACCAAGAACACTGAAGCTTTCTTT,CSAKDLTKNTEAFF
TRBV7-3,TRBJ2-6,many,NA,TGTGCCAGCAGCTCTCGTGAAACCTCCTCTGGGGCCAACGTCCTGACTTTC,CASSSRETSSGANVLTF
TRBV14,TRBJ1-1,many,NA,TGTGCCAGCAGCCAATTGCGGATCACTGAAGCTTTCTTT,CASSQLRITEAFF
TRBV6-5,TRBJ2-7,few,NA,TGTGCCAGCAGTGAAAGCCAGGGGGGGTCCTACGAGCAGTACTTC,CASSESQGGSYEQYF
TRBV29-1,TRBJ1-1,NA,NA,TGCAGCGTAGCCCCGGAAAACACTGAAGCTTTCTTT,CSVAPENTEAFF
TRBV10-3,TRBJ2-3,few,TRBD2,TGTGCCATCAGTGATCCCTTACTAGCGGGAGAGGTAGATACGCAGTATTTT,CAISDPLLAGEVDTQYF
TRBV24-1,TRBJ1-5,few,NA,TGTGCCAGCAGCAATAACAGGGAAGGTCTAGGGCCCCAGCATTTT,CASSNNREGLGPQHF
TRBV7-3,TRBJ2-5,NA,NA,TGTGCTAGCAGCCGCTATAGGCAGACCCAGTACTTC,CASSRYRQTQYF
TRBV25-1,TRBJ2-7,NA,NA,TGTGCCAGTGCCTACGAGCAGTACTTC,CASAYEQYF
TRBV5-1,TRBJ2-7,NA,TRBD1,TGCGCCAGCAGCTGGGGACAGGGTTCTGATGAGCAGTACTTC,CASSWGQGSDEQYF
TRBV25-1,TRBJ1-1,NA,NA,TGTGCCAGCAGTGAGACCGGGGGCGCGCACACTGAAGCTTTCTTT,CASSETGGAHTEAFF
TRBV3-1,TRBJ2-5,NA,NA,TGTGCCAGCAGCGGGACTCTGGGTGAGACCCAGTACTTC,CASSGTLGETQYF
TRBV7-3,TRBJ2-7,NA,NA,TGTGCCAGCAGCGCGGGCTACGGACCCTACGAGCAGTACTTC,CASSAGYGPYEQYF
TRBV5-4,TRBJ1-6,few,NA,TGTGCCAGCAGCTTGGAGGGGTGGAATTCACCCCTCCACTTT,CASSLEGWNSPLHF
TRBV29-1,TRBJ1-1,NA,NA,TGCAGCGTAAGGCAGGGAATGAACACTGAAGCTTTCTTT,CSVRQGMNTEAFF
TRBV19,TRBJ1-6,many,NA,TGTGCCAGTAGTATGTCGGCATGGGGTTCACCCCTCCACTTT,CASSMSAWGSPLHF
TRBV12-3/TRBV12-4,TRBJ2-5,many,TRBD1,TGTGCCAGCAACGTCGCAGGGGGCGATGAGACCCAGTACTTC,CASNVAGGDETQYF
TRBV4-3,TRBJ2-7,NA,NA,TGCGCCAGCAGCCGGGCCGGCCAGGGAGGCTCCTACGAGCAGTACTTC,CASSRAGQGGSYEQYF
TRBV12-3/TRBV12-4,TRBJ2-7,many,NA,TGTGCCAGCAGAGCTAGCTCCTACGAGCAGTACTTC,CASRASSYEQYF
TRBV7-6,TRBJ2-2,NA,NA,TGTGCCAGCAGCGTTGTCCGGCAGGGTCTGTTCACCGGGGAGCTGTTTTTT,CASSVVRQGLFTGELFF
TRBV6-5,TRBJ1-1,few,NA,TGTGCCAGCAGCACGGGGAGGCCTGGTGGGAGGGCTGAAGCTTTCTTT,CASSTGRPGGRAEAFF
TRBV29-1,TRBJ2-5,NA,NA,TGCAGCGTTGCCAGCGGCGCCCTGGGGGGCCCCCAAGAGACCCAGTACTTC,CSVASGALGGPQETQYF
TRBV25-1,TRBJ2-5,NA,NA,TGTGCCAGCAGTGAACTCAGCTTGGGGGGTCGTCGGACCCAGTACTTC,CASSELSLGGRRTQYF
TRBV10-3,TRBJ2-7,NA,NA,TGTGCCATCAGTGAGGGGATTTACGAGCAGTACTTC,CAISEGIYEQYF
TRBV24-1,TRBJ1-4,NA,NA,TGTGCCACCAGTGATTTAGGGCAGGGCAATGAAAAACTGTTTTTT,CATSDLGQGNEKLFF
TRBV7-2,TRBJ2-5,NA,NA,TGTGCCAGCAGCTTACGCGCCAGGGAAGAGACCCAGTACTTC,CASSLRAREETQYF
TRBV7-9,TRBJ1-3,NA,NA,TGTGCCAGCATCTTAGATCCAGGCGGGTGGGGAAACACCATATATTTT,CASILDPGGWGNTIYF
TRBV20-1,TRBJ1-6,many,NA,TGCAGTGCTAGAGATGGAAGGGAGAATTCACCCCTCCACTTT,CSARDGRENSPLHF
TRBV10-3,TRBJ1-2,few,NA,TGTGCCATCAGGGGGGACGGCTACACCTTC,CAIRGDGYTF
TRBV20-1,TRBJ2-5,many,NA,TGCAGTGCTACAGATTCGGAGGGCCCCGGGGAGACCCAGTACTTC,CSATDSEGPGETQYF
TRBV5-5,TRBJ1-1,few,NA,TGCGCCAGCAGACCCGGTGACCGGTTTGGGGTCCCAATCGTGAACACTGAAGCTTTCTTT,CASRPGDRFGVPIVNTEAFF
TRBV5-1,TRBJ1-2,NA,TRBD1,TGCGCCAGCAGCTTACGGTCTTTGAGGGGGCCGGCCTATGGCTACACCTTC,CASSLRSLRGPAYGYTF
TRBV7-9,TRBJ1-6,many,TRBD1,TGTGCCAGCAGCTACCGGGCAGGGGGCTACAATTCACCCCTCCACTTT,CASSYRAGGYNSPLHF
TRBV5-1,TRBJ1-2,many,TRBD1,TGCGCCAGCAGCCCGGCGACAGGGCCCAGCTATGGCTACACCTTC,CASSPATGPSYGYTF
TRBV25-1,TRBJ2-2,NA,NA,TGTGCCAGCAGTGAGTCCAGGGTAGGGAGCGGGGAGCTGTTTTTT,CASSESRVGSGELFF
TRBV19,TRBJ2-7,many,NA,TGTGCCAGTAGTACTAGAGTGACCTCCTACGAGCAGTACTTC,CASSTRVTSYEQYF
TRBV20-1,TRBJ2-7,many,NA,TGCAGTGCTAGTGCCCTCCCTTACTACGAGCAGTACTTC,CSASALPYYEQYF
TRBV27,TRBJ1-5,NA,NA,TGTGCCAGCAGGGAAAGGTCAACTGGCAATCAGCCCCAGCATTTT,CASRERSTGNQPQHF
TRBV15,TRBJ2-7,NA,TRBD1,TGTGCCACCGGGACAGGGGTTCCCGAGCAGTACTTC,CATGTGVPEQYF
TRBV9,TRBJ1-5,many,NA,TGTGCCAGCAGCGAGACAGGAGGGGATCAGCCCCAGCATTTT,CASSETGGDQPQHF
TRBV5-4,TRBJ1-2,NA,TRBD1,TGTGCCAGCAGCCAACGGGACAGGGCTCATGGCTACACCTTC,CASSQRDRAHGYTF
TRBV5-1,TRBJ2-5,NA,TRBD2,TGCGCCAGCAGCCCCAGCGGGGGGGCTAGAGAGACCCAGTACTTC,CASSPSGGARETQYF
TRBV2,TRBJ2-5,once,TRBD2,TGTGCCAGCAGTGCGAGACCAAGGACTAGCCCAGAGACCCAGTACTTC,CASSARPRTSPETQYF
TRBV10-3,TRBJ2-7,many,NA,TGTGCCATCAAAAACAGCGTCTCCTACGAGCAGTACTTC,CAIKNSVSYEQYF
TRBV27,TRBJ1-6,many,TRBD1,TGTGCCAGCAGTTTGGACAGGTTTAATTCACCCCTCCACTTT,CASSLDRFNSPLHF
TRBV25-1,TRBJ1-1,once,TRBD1,TGTGCCAGCCGATGGGGACAGGCCGGAGGGAACACTGAAGCTTTCTTT,CASRWGQAGGNTEAFF
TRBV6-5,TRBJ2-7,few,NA,TGTGCCAGCAGTACGAAACCCTGGGGGACTGCCGAGCAGTACTTC,CASSTKPWGTAEQYF
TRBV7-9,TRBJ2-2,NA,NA,TGTGCCGGCAGCTTGGGTGAGGGGCGTTACACCGGGGAGCTGTTTTTT,CAGSLGEGRYTGELFF
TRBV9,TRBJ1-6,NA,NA,TGTGCCAGCAGTTTAGCCCCCGCGGGGACGGACAATTCACCCCTCCACTTT,CASSLAPAGTDNSPLHF
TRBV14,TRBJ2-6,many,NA,TGTGCCAGCAGCGTGGCCCACTACGACTCTGGGGCCAACGTCCTGACTTTC,CASSVAHYDSGANVLTF